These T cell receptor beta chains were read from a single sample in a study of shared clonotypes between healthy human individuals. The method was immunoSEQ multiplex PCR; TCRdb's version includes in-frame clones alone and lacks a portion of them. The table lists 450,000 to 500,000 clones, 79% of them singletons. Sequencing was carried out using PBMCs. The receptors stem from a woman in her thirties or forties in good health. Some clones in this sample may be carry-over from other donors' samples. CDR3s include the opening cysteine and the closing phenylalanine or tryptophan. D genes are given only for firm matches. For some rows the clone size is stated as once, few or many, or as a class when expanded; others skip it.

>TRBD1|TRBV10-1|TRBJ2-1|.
TGCGCCAGCAGTGAGTGGACAGGAGAGAGTGAGCAGTTCTTC
CASSEWTGESEQFF
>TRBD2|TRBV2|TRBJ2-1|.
TGTGCCAGCAGTGGGGGGAGGTCTAGCGGGAGGTCCTACAATGAGCAGTTCTTC
CASSGGRSSGRSYNEQFF
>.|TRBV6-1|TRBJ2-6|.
TGTGCCAGCCGAAGGGAGTCTGGGGCCAACGTCCTGACTTTC
CASRRESGANVLTF
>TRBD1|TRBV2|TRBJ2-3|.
TGTGCCAGCAGTGGGGCCAGGGGGCCTGATACGCAGTATTTT
CASSGARGPDTQYF
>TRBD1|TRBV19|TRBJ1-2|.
TGTGCCAGTAGTACGCGGACAGGGTTGGAGGATGGCTACACCTTC
CASSTRTGLEDGYTF
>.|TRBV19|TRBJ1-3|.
TGTGCCAGTAACGCTTGGACAAACTCTGGAAACACCATATATTTT
CASNAWTNSGNTIYF
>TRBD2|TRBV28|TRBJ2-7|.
TGTGCCAGCACGCCTAGCGGGAGGACCTACGAGCAGTACTTC
CASTPSGRTYEQYF
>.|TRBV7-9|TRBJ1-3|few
TGTGCCAGCAGCTTATCGCCGAACTCTGGAAACACCATATATTTT
CASSLSPNSGNTIYF
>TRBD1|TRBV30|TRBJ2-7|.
TGTGCCTGGAACCCGGGGACAGGGCCCTACGAGCAGTACTTC
CAWNPGTGPYEQYF
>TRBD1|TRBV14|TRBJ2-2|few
TGTGCCAGCAGTCCACTCGTGGGACAGGGAACCGGGGAGCTGTTTTTT
CASSPLVGQGTGELFF
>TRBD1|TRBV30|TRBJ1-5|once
TGTGCCTGGAGTTCATTCGGGACAGGGAACAATCAGCCCCAGCATTTT
CAWSSFGTGNNQPQHF
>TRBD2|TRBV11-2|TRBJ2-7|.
TGTGCCAGCAGCAACCAACCGGGACTAGCGGGAGCATACGAGCAGTACTTC
CASSNQPGLAGAYEQYF
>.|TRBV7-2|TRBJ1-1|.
TGTGCCAGCAGCCGCTCGGGGGTCATGAACACTGAAGCTTTCTTT
CASSRSGVMNTEAFF
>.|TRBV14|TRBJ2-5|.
TGTGCCAGCAGCCAAGAGTGGGGGGCAGAAGAGACCCAGTACTTC
CASSQEWGAEETQYF
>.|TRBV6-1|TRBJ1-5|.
TGTGCCAGCAGTGAGGCCAATCAGCCCCAGCATTTT
CASSEANQPQHF
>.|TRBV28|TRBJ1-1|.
TGTGCCAGCAGTTTCAGGCCCGACACTGAAGCTTTCTTT
CASSFRPDTEAFF
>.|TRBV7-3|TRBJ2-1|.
TGTGCCAGCAGCCCGCCAGGGAGACAAGACAATGAGCAGTTCTTC
CASSPPGRQDNEQFF
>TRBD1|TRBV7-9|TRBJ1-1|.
TGTGCCAGCAGCTTAGCGGCTGGGACAGGCGAGGCTTTCTTT
CASSLAAGTGEAFF
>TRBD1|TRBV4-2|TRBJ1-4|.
TGTGCCAGCAGGCACAGACAGGGCGAGAATGAAAAACTGTTTTTT
CASRHRQGENEKLFF
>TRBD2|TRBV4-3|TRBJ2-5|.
TGCGCCAGCAGCCAAGATAGAGGGTTAGGAGCGGGAGGTTACCAAGAGACCCAGTACTTC
CASSQDRGLGAGGYQETQYF
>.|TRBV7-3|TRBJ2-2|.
TGTGCCAGCAGCCGTACCGGGACTTTAAACACCGGGGAGCTGTTTTTT
CASSRTGTLNTGELFF
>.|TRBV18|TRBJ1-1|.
TGTGCCAGCTCAGAGTGGAGGGCCGGAACTGAAGCTTTCTTT
CASSEWRAGTEAFF
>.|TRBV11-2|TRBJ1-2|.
TGTGCCAGCAGCTTATCCAGTTCCTCTGGCTACACCTTC
CASSLSSSSGYTF
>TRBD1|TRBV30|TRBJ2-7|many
TGTGCCTGGAGTGTCGGGACAGGGGGCTTCAACGAGCAGTACTTC
CAWSVGTGGFNEQYF
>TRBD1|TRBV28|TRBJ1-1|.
TGTGCCAGCAGTGGATCCGGGACAGGAAGGACTGAAGCTTTCTTT
CASSGSGTGRTEAFF
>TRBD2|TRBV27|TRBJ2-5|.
TGTGCCAGCAATCTGGCAGGGGTTAGCGGGAGAGAGACCCAGTACTTC
CASNLAGVSGRETQYF
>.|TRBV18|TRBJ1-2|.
TGTGCCAGCTCACCACCTGTCGCAGGAGAAGGCGGCTACACCTTC
CASSPPVAGEGGYTF
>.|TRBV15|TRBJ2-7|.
TGTGCCACCAGCAGAGCCAGGGCCTACGAGCAGTACTTC
CATSRARAYEQYF
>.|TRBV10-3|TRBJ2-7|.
TGTGCCATCAGTGAGTCGTCAGGGTTGATCTACGAGCAGTACTTC
CAISESSGLIYEQYF
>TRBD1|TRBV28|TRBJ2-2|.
TGTGCCACCTTCCAATCCCAGGGGGACACCGGGGAGCTGTTTTTT
CATFQSQGDTGELFF
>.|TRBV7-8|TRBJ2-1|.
TGTGCCAGCAGCTTTAGTAGGACTACCCACAATGAGCAGTTCTTC
CASSFSRTTHNEQFF
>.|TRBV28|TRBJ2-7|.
TGTGCCAGCAGTTTGATCGGGTACGAGCAGTACTTC
CASSLIGYEQYF
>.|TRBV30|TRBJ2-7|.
TGTGCCTGGAGTCAGGGCGGCTCCTACGAGCAGTACTTC
CAWSQGGSYEQYF